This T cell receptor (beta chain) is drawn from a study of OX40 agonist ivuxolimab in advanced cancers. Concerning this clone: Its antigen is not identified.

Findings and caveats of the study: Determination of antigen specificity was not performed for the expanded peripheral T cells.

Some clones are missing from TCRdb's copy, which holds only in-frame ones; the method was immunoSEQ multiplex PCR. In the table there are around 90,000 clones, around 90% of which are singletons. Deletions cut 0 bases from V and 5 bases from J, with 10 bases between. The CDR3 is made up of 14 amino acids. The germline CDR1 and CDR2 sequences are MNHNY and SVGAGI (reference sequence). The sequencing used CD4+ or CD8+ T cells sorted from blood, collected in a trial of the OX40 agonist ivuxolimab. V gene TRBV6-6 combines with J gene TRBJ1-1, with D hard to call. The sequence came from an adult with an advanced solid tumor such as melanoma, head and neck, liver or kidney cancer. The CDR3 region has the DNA TGTGCCAGCAGTTACTCTATCAAGGGAACTGAAGCTTTCTTT. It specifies CASSYSIKGTEAFF.